This T cell receptor beta chain emerged from a study of blood T cell repertoires in COVID-19. Overall study context: Specimens from acute and convalescent COVID-19 originated in the United States, Italy and Spain. The cDNA or gDNA used as material had been derived from T cells, B-cell-depleted T cells, or PBMCs.

Libraries were prepared by immunoSEQ multiplex PCR; TCRdb keeps only in-frame clonotypes and omits some of them. In the table there are more than 250,000 clones, approximately 89% of which are singletons. Germline CDR1 is KGHSH and CDR2 is LQKENI. The CDR3 consists of 17 residues. V gave up 6 bases and J gave up 6 bases; unmatched junction bases: 17. This clonotype was sampled from a young woman who had recovered from COVID-19. The chain uses TRBV18 and TRBJ2-7; 10 nucleotides align to TRBD1. Sequencing input: PBMCs or T cells enriched from blood (not recorded which). CDR3 sequence: CASSPGPGQGRLSEQYF. The CDR3 DNA is TGTGCCAGCTCCCCAGGGCCGGGACAGGGGAGGTTGAGCGAGCAGTACTTC.